The 11 T cell receptor beta chains given below trace back to one sample, sequenced in a study of blood T cell repertoires in COVID-19. Profiling relied on immunoSEQ multiplex PCR, and the TCRdb table lists in-frame clones only, not all of them. Of 250,000 to 400,000 clones listed, about 88% were seen once; the top ten hold 2.6%. Sample: PBMCs or T cells enriched from blood (not recorded which). These receptors all stem from a man aged 55 to 70 who had recovered from COVID-19.

The chain has TRBV2 and TRBJ1-2; TRBD1 matches 11 bases. With 6 bases clipped from V and 8 bases from J, the junction kept 2 bases outside the gene matches. Germline CDR1 reads SNHLY; CDR2 reads FYNNEI. CDR3 length equals 12 residues. The CDR3 is CASSRDRGGYTF. In nucleotides, the CDR3 is TGTGCCAGCAGCCGGGACAGGGGGGGCTACACCTTC.

This chain uses TRBV27 with TRBJ2-3; perhaps TRBD2 as D (6 bases). V shed 6 bases and J shed 2 bases, with 18 bases lying between them. The germline gives CDR1 MNHEY, CDR2 SMNVEV (reference sequence). The CDR3 contains 16 residues. Written as DNA, the CDR3 is TGTGCCAGCAGGACAGTAGCCGGGGGTTACACAGATACGCAGTATTTT. Protein product: CASRTVAGGYTDTQYF.

The chain recombines TRBV29-1 with TRBJ2-7, with 9 bases fitting TRBD2. The CDR3 length is 17 residues. Per germline, CDR1 SQVTM and CDR2 ANQGSEA. Germline trimming cut 3 bases from V and 1 base from J; bases unmatched to any gene: 13. The CDR3 sequence: CSVEGLASSGGSYEQYF. Written as DNA, the CDR3 is TGCAGCGTTGAGGGACTAGCCTCCTCAGGGGGTTCCTACGAGCAGTACTTC.

This clone was seen a single time. The chain combines TRBV5-1 with TRBJ1-3; 7 bases match TRBD1. The CDR3 is 14 amino acids. Germline CDR1 SGHRS, CDR2 YFSETQ. V lost 4 bases and J lost 3; bases outside the gene matches: 4. The CDR3 sequence is CASSIQGIGNTIYF. The CDR3 bases are TGCGCCAGCAGCATACAGGGGATTGGAAACACCATATATTTT. Based on the CDR3 plus reference TRBV5-1 and TRBJ1-3, the full variable domain is KAGVTQTPRYLIKTRGQQVTLSCSPISGHRSVSWYQQTPGQGLQFLFEYFSETQRNKGNFPGRFSGRQFSNSRSEMNVSTLELGDSALYLCASSIQGIGNTIYFGEGSWLTVV.

The chain combines TRBV11-1 with TRBJ2-5, with TRBD2 identical over 8 bases. The germline gives CDR1 SGHAT, CDR2 FQDESV (reference sequence). V shed 3 bases and J 4 bases; nucleotides not matched to a gene: 4. The CDR3 sequence is 14 residues long. The CDR3 nucleotides are TGTGCCAGCAGCTTCGGGGGGGCCGGAGAGACCCAGTACTTC. It encodes CASSFGGAGETQYF.

The V call is TRBV13, the J call TRBJ1-3, with a possible D match to TRBD1 (6 bases). Germline V gene sequence: CDR1 PRHDT, CDR2 FYEKMQ (reference sequence). CDR3 length: 15 residues. Deletions cut 2 bases from V and 6 bases from J, with 14 bases between. The CDR3 coding sequence is TGTGCCAGCAGCTTATCCGGCAGGGGAGTAAACACCATATATTTT. Residues: CASSLSGRGVNTIYF.

V usage is TRBV2 and J usage is TRBJ2-2, with 7 nucleotides matching TRBD1. The CDR3 is made up of 14 amino acids. CDR1 SNHLY and CDR2 FYNNEI come from the germline V gene. Trimming cost V 5 bases and J 1 base; bases outside gene matches: 1. Here the CDR3 DNA reads TGTGCCAGCAGTAGGGACAGGAACACCGGGGAGCTGTTTTTT. It codes for CASSRDRNTGELFF. Looking up the rest from reference TRBV2 and TRBJ2-2 gives the full variable domain: EPEVTQTPSHQVTQMGQEVILRCVPISNHLYFYWYRQILGQKVEFLVSFYNNEISEKSEIFDDQFSVERPDGSNFTLKIRSTKLEDSAMYFCASSRDRNTGELFFGEGSRLTVL.

The chain joins TRBV5-6 to TRBJ1-1; TRBD1 agrees at 8 bases. The germline V gene has CDR1 SGHDT and CDR2 YYEEEE. J lost 0 bases, V lost 0 bases, and 4 bases had no gene match. The CDR3 length is 16 residues. The CDR3 nucleotides read TGTGCCAGCAGCTTGGGTCAGGGGGCCATGAACACTGAAGCTTTCTTT. Its protein is CASSLGQGAMNTEAFF. Combining the CDR3 with reference TRBV5-6 and TRBJ1-1 gives the whole variable domain DAGVTQSPTHLIKTRGQQVTLRCSPKSGHDTVSWYQQALGQGPQFIFQYYEEEERQRGNFPDRFSGHQFPNYSSELNVNALLLGDSALYLCASSLGQGAMNTEAFFGQGTRLTVV.

J is TRBJ2-3 and V is TRBV19, with 11 nucleotides matching TRBD2. Germline CDR1 reads LNHDA; CDR2 reads SQIVND (reference sequence). The CDR3 is 20 amino acids. V gave up 6 bases and J gave up 1 base; unmatched junction bases: 18. DNA of the CDR3: TGTGCCAGTAGGAGTATGGGACGGAGCCTAGCGGGAGGAGGCACAGATACGCAGTATTTT. Its translation: CASRSMGRSLAGGGTDTQYF.

The chain recombines TRBV4-1 with TRBJ1-1; D is uncertain. V was shortened by 11 bases and J by 4 bases, with 20 bases between the two germline ends. This CDR3 is built from 14 residues. Germline CDR1 reads MGHRA; CDR2 reads YSYEKL. The CDR3 spells CASRREGLATEAFF. The CDR3 nucleotides read TGCGCCTCCCGGCGGGAGGGTTTAGCCACTGAAGCTTTCTTT.

J is TRBJ1-3 and V is TRBV5-6; D possibly corresponds to TRBD1 (6 bases). The germline CDR1 and CDR2 sequences are SGHDT and YYEEEE. V lost 4 bases to trimming and J lost 0 bases, with 11 bases between them. This CDR3 comprises 15 residues. CDR3 amino acids: CASSTGHNSGNTIYF. CDR3 DNA: TGTGCCAGCAGCACGGGACACAACTCTGGAAACACCATATATTTT.